Listed here are 32 T cell receptor beta chains from one sample, sequenced in a study of beta chain features in type 1 diabetes. Reverse transcription of all isolated RNA meant that expressed TCRB transcripts were sequenced. Repertoires were generated with immunoSEQ multiplex PCR, while TCRdb's copy carries only in-frame clones and drops some. This table holds under 550,000 clones, over 10% found once. Source material: naive CD4+ T cells from blood. These receptors were taken from a woman aged 18-29 years in good health.

The chain is built from TRBV25-1 and TRBJ1-5; D is undetermined. The CDR3 extends over 15 amino acids. The V gene's germline CDR1 is MGHDK and CDR2 SYGVNS. Between the trimmed V and J ends, which lost 2 bases and 1 base, there was a span of 9 bases. CDR3 nucleotide sequence: TGTGCCAGCAGTGAACCCGGTGGAAGCAATCAGCCCCAGCATTTT. Its protein product is CASSEPGGSNQPQHF.

A word on this clone: Compared with germline, one end of the junction differs, possibly owing to a read error. The rearrangement joins TRBV4-1 to TRBJ2-3, with 8 bases that match TRBD1. Germline-derived CDR1 and CDR2 are MGHRA and YSYEKL. This CDR3 region has 16 residues. The chain's CDR3 is CASCQGPRQGTDTQYF. The CDR3 nucleotides are TGCGCCAGCTGCCAAGGCCCGAGACAGGGGACAGATACGCAGTATTTT.

The chain links TRBV4-2 to TRBJ2-4; 9 positions agree with TRBD1. This CDR3 is 16 amino acids long. Germline V gene lookup returns CDR1 LGHNA and CDR2 YNFKEQ. With 1 base clipped from V and 2 bases from J, the junction kept 3 bases outside the gene matches. Here the CDR3 reads CASSQADRGTKNIQYF. The CDR3 DNA follows: TGTGCCAGCAGCCAAGCGGACAGGGGAACCAAAAACATTCAGTACTTC.

This clone was detected only a few times. The chain recombines TRBV2 with TRBJ2-3; tentative D call: TRBD2 (6 bases). Germline CDR1 is SNHLY and CDR2 is FYNNEI. The CDR3 extends over 13 amino acids. V was pared by 6 bases and J by 5 bases, with 12 bases between. The CDR3 DNA sequence: TGTGCCAGCAGGCGGGACGTGAGAGATACGCAGTATTTT. Translation: CASRRDVRDTQYF.

The chain combines TRBV5-1 with TRBJ1-1, with D unresolved. Germline CDR1 is SGHRS and CDR2 is YFSETQ. This CDR3 is built from 13 residues. Trimming cost V 0 bases and J 3 bases, with 6 bases left between them. CDR3 region: CASSLGQDTEAFF. The CDR3 bases are TGCGCCAGCAGCTTGGGTCAGGACACTGAAGCTTTCTTT.

The sample holds a few counts of this clone. CDR3 nucleotides: TGTGCCAGCAGCCCTCACCTGGACAGGGCCAACGTCCTGACTTTC. Encoded protein: CASSPHLDRANVLTF. This chain links TRBV7-6 with TRBJ2-6; D possibly corresponds to TRBD1 (5 bases). V gave up 5 bases and J gave up 5 bases, with 13 bases separating them. There are 15 residues in the CDR3. The V gene's germline CDR1 is SGHVS and CDR2 FNYEAQ.

The V and J genes are TRBV30 and TRBJ2-7; D is perhaps TRBD2 (5 bases). Trimming pared 0 bases from V and 2 bases from J, leaving 14 bases between. This CDR3 has 15 residues. The germline CDR1 and CDR2 sequences are GTSNPN and SVGIG (reference sequence). The CDR3 here is CAWSVLGGYPYEQYF. CDR3 nucleotides: TGTGCCTGGAGTGTACTGGGCGGGTACCCCTACGAGCAGTACTTC. Combining the CDR3 with reference TRBV30 and TRBJ2-7 gives the whole variable domain SQTIHQWPATLVQPVGSPLSLECTVEGTSNPNLYWYRQAAGRGLQLLFYSVGIGQISSEVPQNLSASRPQDRQFILSSKKLLLSDSGFYLCAWSVLGGYPYEQYFGPGTRLTVT.

This clone was detected a few times. The chain is built from TRBV19 and TRBJ1-2; D not resolved. The V gene lost 3 bases and the J gene lost 8 bases, with 4 bases spanning the gap. CDR3 size: 10 residues. The germline V gene has CDR1 LNHDA and CDR2 SQIVND (reference sequence). The CDR3 coding sequence is TGTGCCAGTAGTATTCGGGGCTACACCTTC. Translation gives CASSIRGYTF.

The chain recombines TRBV7-9 with TRBJ2-7; 8 nucleotides match TRBD1. CDR1 SEHNR and CDR2 FQNEAQ come from the germline V gene (reference sequence). CDR3 length equals 16 residues. The V and J ends lost 5 bases and 7 bases, in that order; junction bases with no gene match: 16. The CDR3 region is CASSPRGQGPLREQYF. The CDR3 region has the DNA TGTGCCAGCAGCCCGAGAGGACAGGGCCCCCTAAGGGAGCAGTACTTC.

This clone was detected only a few times. The chain couples TRBV7-2 to TRBJ1-2, with 8 nucleotides matching TRBD1. Trimming cost V 5 bases and J 5 bases; bases outside gene matches: 7. The CDR3 has 14 residues. Germline CDR1 and CDR2: SGHTA and FQGNSA. This chain's CDR3 is CASSAQGAGYGYTF. The CDR3 nucleotides read TGTGCCAGCAGCGCCCAGGGGGCAGGATATGGCTACACCTTC.

This clone showed up just a few times. The chain combines TRBV7-2 with TRBJ2-7; 8 nucleotides agree with TRBD1. V lost 4 bases, J lost 6 bases, and 2 bases stayed unmatched. The germline V gene has CDR1 SGHTA and CDR2 FQGNSA. CDR3 length: 12 amino acids. The CDR3 sequence is CASSSRGLEQYV. CDR3 nucleotides: TGTGCCAGCAGCTCCAGGGGGCTCGAGCAGTACGTC.

The J gene is TRBJ1-2, the V gene TRBV4-3; maybe TRBD1 (6 bases). V was trimmed by 4 bases and J by 4 bases, leaving 16 bases between them. The CDR3 extends over 15 amino acids. Germline V gene lookup returns CDR1 LGHNA and CDR2 YSLEER. CDR3 sequence reads: CASSRDRFSPYGYTF. The DNA of the CDR3 is TGCGCCAGCAGCCGCGACAGGTTTTCGCCCTATGGCTACACCTTC.

The chain links TRBV10-2 to TRBJ2-7, with a possible D match to TRBD1 (5 bases). This CDR3 spans 14 amino acids. The V gene lost 3 bases and the J gene lost 4 bases, with 13 bases spanning the gap. CDR1 is WSHSY, CDR2 SAAADI, per germline. The CDR3: CASSDQGVWYEQYF. The CDR3 DNA sequence: TGCGCCAGCAGTGACCAGGGTGTTTGGTACGAGCAGTACTTC.

In its sample, this clone was seen a few times. In DNA, the CDR3 is TGCGCCAGCAGCCAACACAATGAGCAGTTCTTC. It is translated as CASSQHNEQFF. The chain joins TRBV4-3 to TRBJ2-1, with no clear D. The CDR3 covers 11 residues. Deletions cut 2 bases from V and 5 bases from J, with 1 base between. Germline-derived CDR1 and CDR2 are LGHNA and YSLEER.

This clone occurred a few times. The genes are TRBV5-4 and TRBJ2-6; D ambiguous. CDR1 is SGHNT and CDR2 is YYREEE in the germline V gene (reference sequence). There are 15 residues in the CDR3. V was clipped by 0 bases and J by 0 bases, with 4 bases between them. The DNA for the CDR3 is TGTGCCAGCAGCTTGGAGGTCTCTGGGGCCAACGTCCTGACTTTC. It is translated as CASSLEVSGANVLTF.

Only a few counts were recorded for this clone. The CDR3 region has the DNA TGTGCCAGCAGTGGGACAGGGGGGCTGACAGATACGCAGTATTTT. The encoded protein is CASSGTGGLTDTQYF. V usage is TRBV7-9 and J usage is TRBJ2-3; 11 nucleotides match TRBD1. The CDR3 has 15 residues. Germline V gene lookup returns CDR1 SEHNR and CDR2 FQNEAQ (reference sequence). Germline trimming cut 6 bases from V and 3 bases from J; bases unmatched to any gene: 5.

This clone was observed a few times. The V call is TRBV4-1, the J call TRBJ2-3; 13 bases map to TRBD2. V was clipped by 4 bases and J by 7 bases; unmatched bases: 11. Germline assignment: CDR1 MGHRA and CDR2 YSYEKL. The CDR3 is 17 residues long. CDR3 region: CASSLGLAGVIPHTQYF. DNA of the CDR3: TGCGCCAGCAGCCTCGGACTAGCGGGGGTAATACCCCATACGCAGTATTTT.

The chain carries TRBV29-1 and TRBJ1-2; TRBD1 might be the D (5 bases). Looked up from germline, CDR1 is SQVTM and CDR2 is ANQGSEA. This CDR3 is 13 amino acids long. The V end lost 7 bases, the J end lost 4 bases, and 16 bases lay between the germline ends. The DNA of the CDR3 is TGCAGCGCCCGAAAAGGGGACTCCTATGGCTACACCTTC. The encoded protein is CSARKGDSYGYTF.

This clone was counted between two and nine times. J is TRBJ1-2 and V is TRBV30, with TRBD1 matching 9 bases. Germline V gene data show CDR1 as GTSNPN and CDR2 as SVGIG (reference sequence). This CDR3 contains 13 residues. V was clipped by 4 bases and J by 13 bases; unmatched bases: 13. The chain's CDR3 is CAWKSPGTGYGTF. The CDR3 DNA follows: TGTGCCTGGAAATCTCCCGGGACAGGGTACGGCACCTTC.

The chain carries TRBV30 and TRBJ1-1; D remains unclear. The V end was cut by 4 bases, the J end by 0 bases, with 9 bases between. Germline values: CDR1 GTSNPN, CDR2 SVGIG (reference sequence). This CDR3 contains 13 residues. The CDR3 is CAWIEQMNTEAFF. The DNA of the CDR3 is TGTGCCTGGATCGAACAGATGAACACTGAAGCTTTCTTT.

The rearrangement joins TRBV6-6 to TRBJ2-1; 13 nucleotides line up with TRBD2. Germline CDR1 and CDR2: MNHNY and SVGAGI (reference sequence). Trimming removed 5 bases from V and 4 bases from J; junction bases left unmatched: 2. The CDR3 totals 15 residues. The CDR3 coding sequence is TGTGCCAGCAGTCCGGGACTAGCGGGGTACAATGAGCAGTTCTTC. Residues: CASSPGLAGYNEQFF.

In its sample, this clone was seen a few times. The sample holds other DNA sequences that translate to the same CDR3. V is TRBV20-1 and J is TRBJ1-1, with TRBD1 matching over 8 bases. J lost 4 bases, V lost 5 bases, and 0 bases had no gene match. Germline assignment: CDR1 DFQATT and CDR2 SNEGSKA (reference sequence). CDR3 size: 11 residues. The CDR3 protein is CSADRGTEAFF. CDR3 DNA: TGCAGTGCTGACAGGGGCACTGAAGCTTTCTTT.

This clone was seen only a few times. This sequence joins TRBV4-2 and TRBJ2-1; 7 nucleotides match TRBD1. The CDR3 is 16 amino acids. Per germline, CDR1 LGHNA and CDR2 YNFKEQ. Losses at the gene ends were 1 base for V and 1 base for J; bases not matched to a gene: 4. The CDR3 bases are TGTGCCAGCAGCCAAGGAGGGACAGTTTCCTACAATGAGCAGTTCTTC. Protein product: CASSQGGTVSYNEQFF.

This clone was seen a handful of times. This chain uses TRBV28 with TRBJ2-5; the D gene is possibly TRBD2 (5 bases). V was shortened by 4 bases and J by 3 bases, with 12 bases between the two germline ends. CDR1 MDHEN and CDR2 SYDVKM come from the germline V gene. CDR3 length: 14 residues. The CDR3 nucleotides are TGTGCCAGCAGTTCCCCGGGGTCGAAAGAGACCCAGTACTTC. This encodes CASSSPGSKETQYF.

This clone was found a few times. The chain couples TRBV7-9 to TRBJ1-2, with D possibly matching TRBD1 (6 bases). CDR3 length: 14 amino acids. Per the germline V gene, CDR1 is SEHNR and CDR2 is FQNEAQ (reference sequence). V was pared by 5 bases and J by 1 base, with 11 bases between. The CDR3 here is CASSRTDSNYGYTF. The CDR3 nucleotides are TGTGCCAGCAGCCGGACGGACAGTAACTATGGCTACACCTTC.

V gene TRBV5-6 combines with J gene TRBJ2-1; a weak D match, TRBD2 (6 bases). Germline CDR1 and CDR2: SGHDT and YYEEEE. V shed 1 base and J shed 6 bases, with 11 bases lying between them. This CDR3 has 14 amino acids. CDR3 DNA sequence: TGTGCCAGCAGCTTGAGTGGGACTCCCAATGAGCAGTTCTTC. The encoded protein is CASSLSGTPNEQFF.

This chain links TRBV4-3 with TRBJ2-1, with 8 bases fitting TRBD1. Germline CDR1 is LGHNA and CDR2 is YSLEER. The ends lost 5 bases at V and 3 bases at J; junction bases unmatched: 6. This CDR3 spans 15 amino acids. CDR3 DNA sequence: TGCGCCAGCAGCAGGGACAGGTCCCTCTACAATGAGCAGTTCTTC. Its translation is CASSRDRSLYNEQFF.

This clone was detected only a few times. This chain links TRBV4-3 with TRBJ2-4; D uncertain. Germline CDR1 reads LGHNA; CDR2 reads YSLEER. This CDR3 region has 15 residues. V was clipped by 0 bases and J by 0 bases, with 6 bases between them. As DNA, the CDR3 is TGCGCCAGCAGCCAAGATGCACTAGCCAAAAACATTCAGTACTTC. This encodes CASSQDALAKNIQYF.

This clone has only a few counts. This chain uses TRBV5-4 with TRBJ2-1, with D hard to call. There are 14 residues in the CDR3. Germline CDR1 SGHNT, CDR2 YYREEE (reference sequence). Trimming took off 9 bases at V and 7 bases at J, with 20 bases between the two ends. The CDR3 is CATTFPRADNEQFF. The CDR3 nucleotides are TGTGCCACTACATTTCCCCGGGCAGATAATGAGCAGTTCTTC. Filled out from reference TRBV5-4 and TRBJ2-1, the complete variable domain reads ETGVTQSPTHLIKTRGQQVTLRCSSQSGHNTVSWYQQALGQGPQFIFQYYREEENGRGNFPPRFSGLQFPNYSSELNVNALELDDSALYLCATTFPRADNEQFFGPGTRLTVL.

In its sample, this clone was seen a few times. The genes are TRBV5-4 and TRBJ2-2; the D gene is possibly TRBD1 (6 bases). The CDR3 is 15 amino acids. Trimming stripped 3 bases from V and 3 bases from J, with 12 bases between. Germline V gene data show CDR1 as SGHNT and CDR2 as YYREEE (reference sequence). The chain's CDR3 is CASSWKDRDTGELFF. CDR3 bases: TGTGCCAGCAGCTGGAAGGACAGAGACACCGGGGAGCTGTTTTTT.

In this sample, this clone turned up a few times. Other DNA sequences in the same sample also yield this CDR3. V gene TRBV18 combines with J gene TRBJ2-3; possible D gene TRBD2, 5 bases. The CDR3 sequence is 13 residues long. Trimming took 3 bases from V and 4 from J, leaving 8 bases between them. CDR1 KGHSH and CDR2 LQKENI come from the germline V gene. The CDR3 coding sequence is TGTGCCAGCTCACCCGGGGAAGCAGATACGCAGTATTTT. This codes for CASSPGEADTQYF. Full variable domain (rest looked up from reference TRBV18 and TRBJ2-3): NAGVMQNPRHLVRRRGQEARLRCSPMKGHSHVYWYRQLPEEGLKFMVYLQKENIIDESGMPKERFSAEFPKEGPSILRIQQVVRGDSAAYFCASSPGEADTQYFGPGTRLTVL.

The table lists this clone with a few counts. The sample holds other DNA sequences that translate to the same CDR3. This chain connects TRBV7-2 to TRBJ2-5; 11 nucleotides match TRBD2. The ends lost 1 base at V and 2 bases at J; junction bases unmatched: 0. The length of the CDR3 is 15 residues. Per germline, CDR1 SGHTA and CDR2 FQGNSA. As DNA, the CDR3 is TGTGCCAGCAGCTTAGTAGCGGGGGGGCAAGAGACCCAGTACTTC. Translating it yields CASSLVAGGQETQYF.